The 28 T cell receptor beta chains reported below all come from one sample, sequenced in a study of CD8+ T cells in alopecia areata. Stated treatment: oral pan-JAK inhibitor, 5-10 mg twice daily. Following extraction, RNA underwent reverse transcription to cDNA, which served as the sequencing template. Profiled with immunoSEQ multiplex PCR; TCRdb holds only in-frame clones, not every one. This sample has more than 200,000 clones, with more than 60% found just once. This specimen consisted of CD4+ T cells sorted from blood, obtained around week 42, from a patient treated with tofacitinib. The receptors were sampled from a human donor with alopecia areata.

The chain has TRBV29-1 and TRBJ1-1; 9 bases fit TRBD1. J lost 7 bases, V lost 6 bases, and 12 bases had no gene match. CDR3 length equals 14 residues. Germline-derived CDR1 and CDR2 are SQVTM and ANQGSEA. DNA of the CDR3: TGCAGCGTCCATGGGGTCGGACAGGGGTTTGAAGCTTTCTTT. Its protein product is CSVHGVGQGFEAFF.

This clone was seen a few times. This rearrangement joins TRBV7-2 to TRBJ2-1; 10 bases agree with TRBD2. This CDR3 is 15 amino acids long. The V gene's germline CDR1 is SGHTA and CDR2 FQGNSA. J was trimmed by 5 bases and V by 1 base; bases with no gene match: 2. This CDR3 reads CASSLVAGGNNEQFF. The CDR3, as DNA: TGTGCCAGCAGCTTAGTAGCGGGGGGCAACAATGAGCAGTTCTTC. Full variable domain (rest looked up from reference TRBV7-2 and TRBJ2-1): GAGVSQSPSNKVTEKGKDVELRCDPISGHTALYWYRQSLGQGLEFLIYFQGNSAPDKSGLPSDRFSAERTGGSVSTLTIQRTQQEDSAVYLCASSLVAGGNNEQFFGPGTRLTVL.

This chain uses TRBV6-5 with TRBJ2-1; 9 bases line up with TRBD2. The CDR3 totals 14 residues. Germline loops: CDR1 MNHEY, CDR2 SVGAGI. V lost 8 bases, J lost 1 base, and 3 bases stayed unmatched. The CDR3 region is CASVAGGSYNEQFF. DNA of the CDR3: TGTGCCAGCGTTGCGGGGGGGTCCTACAATGAGCAGTTCTTC.

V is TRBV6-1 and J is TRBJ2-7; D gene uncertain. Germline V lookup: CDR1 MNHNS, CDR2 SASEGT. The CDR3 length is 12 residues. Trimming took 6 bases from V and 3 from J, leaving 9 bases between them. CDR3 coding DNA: TGTGCCAGCAGGCCCACGGGCTACGAGCAGTACTTC. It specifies CASRPTGYEQYF.

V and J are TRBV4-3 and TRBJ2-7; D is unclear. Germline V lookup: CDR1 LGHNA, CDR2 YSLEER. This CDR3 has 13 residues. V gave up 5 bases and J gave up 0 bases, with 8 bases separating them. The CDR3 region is CASSSAVSYEQYF. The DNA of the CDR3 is TGCGCCAGCAGCTCCGCCGTCTCCTACGAGCAGTACTTC.

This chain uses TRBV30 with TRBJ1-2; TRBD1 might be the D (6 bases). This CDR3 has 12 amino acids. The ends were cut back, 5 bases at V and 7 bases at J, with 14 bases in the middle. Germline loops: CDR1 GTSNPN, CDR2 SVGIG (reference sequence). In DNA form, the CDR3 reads TGTGCCTGGTTCCCAGACAGGAGTGGCTACACCTTC. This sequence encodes CAWFPDRSGYTF. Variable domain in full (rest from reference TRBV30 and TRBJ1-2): SQTIHQWPATLVQPVGSPLSLECTVEGTSNPNLYWYRQAAGRGLQLLFYSVGIGQISSEVPQNLSASRPQDRQFILSSKKLLLSDSGFYLCAWFPDRSGYTFGSGTRLTVV.

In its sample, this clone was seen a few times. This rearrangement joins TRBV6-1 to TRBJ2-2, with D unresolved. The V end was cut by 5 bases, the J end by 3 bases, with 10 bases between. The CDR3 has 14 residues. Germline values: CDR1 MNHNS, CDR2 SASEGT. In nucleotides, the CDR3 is TGTGCCAGCAGTCTCGAAGGATACACCGGGGAGCTGTTTTTT. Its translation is CASSLEGYTGELFF.

The CDR3, as DNA: TGTGCCAGCAGTGAATCTGGCAGGGGGCATTCACCCCTCCACTTT. Its protein is CASSESGRGHSPLHF. The chain is built from TRBV2 and TRBJ1-6; TRBD1 matches 8 bases. Germline assignment: CDR1 SNHLY and CDR2 FYNNEI. The CDR3 sequence is 15 residues long. J gave up 8 bases and V 2 bases, and 5 bases lay outside the gene matches. Together with reference TRBV2 and TRBJ1-6, the CDR3 gives the full variable domain: EPEVTQTPSHQVTQMGQEVILRCVPISNHLYFYWYRQILGQKVEFLVSFYNNEISEKSEIFDDQFSVERPDGSNFTLKIRSTKLEDSAMYFCASSESGRGHSPLHFGNGTRLTVT.

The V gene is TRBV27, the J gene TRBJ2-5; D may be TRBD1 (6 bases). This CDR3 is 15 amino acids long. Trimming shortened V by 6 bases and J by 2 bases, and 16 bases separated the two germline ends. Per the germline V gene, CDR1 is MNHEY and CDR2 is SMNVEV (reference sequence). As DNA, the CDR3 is TGTGCCAGCAGCCACAACAGGGTGGGGCAAGAGACCCAGTACTTC. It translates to CASSHNRVGQETQYF.

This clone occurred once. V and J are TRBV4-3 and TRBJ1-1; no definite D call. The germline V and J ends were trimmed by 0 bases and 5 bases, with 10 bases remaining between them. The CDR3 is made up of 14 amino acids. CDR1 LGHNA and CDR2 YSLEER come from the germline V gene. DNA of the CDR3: TGCGCCAGCAGCCAAGATTTGGGGTCGACTGAAGCTTTCTTT. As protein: CASSQDLGSTEAFF.

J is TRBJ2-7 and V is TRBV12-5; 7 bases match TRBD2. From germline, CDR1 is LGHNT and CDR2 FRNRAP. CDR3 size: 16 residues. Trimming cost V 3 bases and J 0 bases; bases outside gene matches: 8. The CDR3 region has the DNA TGTGCTAGTGGTTTTACGTCGGGGACTAACTCCTACGAGCAGTACTTC. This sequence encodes CASGFTSGTNSYEQYF.

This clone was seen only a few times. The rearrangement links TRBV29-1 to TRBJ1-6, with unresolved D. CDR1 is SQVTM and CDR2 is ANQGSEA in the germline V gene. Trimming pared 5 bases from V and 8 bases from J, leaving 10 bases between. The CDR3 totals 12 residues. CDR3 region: CSVKNSYSPLHF. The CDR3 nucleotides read TGCAGCGTTAAGAACTCCTATTCACCCCTCCACTTT.

In DNA form, the CDR3 reads TGCAGTGCTCCCAAGCAGAGTGAAGCTTTCTTT. Translating gives CSAPKQSEAFF. This sequence joins TRBV20-1 and TRBJ1-1; D is uncertain. Germline CDR1 and CDR2: DFQATT and SNEGSKA (reference sequence). Trimming cost V 5 bases and J 7 bases, with 11 bases left between them. This CDR3 is 11 amino acids long.

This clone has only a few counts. CDR3 coding DNA: TGTGCCAGCAGTCTCCCAGGGGACATGGGGCGCGGGTCGCAGTATTTT. Translating it yields CASSLPGDMGRGSQYF. The chain uses TRBV28 and TRBJ2-3; a possible D gene is TRBD1 (6 bases). V shed 5 bases and J shed 10 bases, with 25 bases lying between them. Germline assignment: CDR1 MDHEN and CDR2 SYDVKM. The CDR3 extends over 16 amino acids. Full variable domain (remainder filled in from reference TRBV28 and TRBJ2-3): DVKVTQSSRYLVKRTGEKVFLECVQDMDHENMFWYRQDPGLGLRLIYFSYDVKMKEKGDIPEGYSVSREKKERFSLILESASTNQTSMYLCASSLPGDMGRGSQYFGPGTRLTVL.

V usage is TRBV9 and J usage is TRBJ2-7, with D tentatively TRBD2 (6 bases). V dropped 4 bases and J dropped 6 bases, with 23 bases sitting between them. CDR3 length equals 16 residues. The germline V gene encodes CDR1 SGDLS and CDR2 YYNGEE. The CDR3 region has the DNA TGTGCCAGCAGCCCGAGGGACTCTAGCGCCGGAGCCGAGCAGTACTTC. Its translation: CASSPRDSSAGAEQYF.

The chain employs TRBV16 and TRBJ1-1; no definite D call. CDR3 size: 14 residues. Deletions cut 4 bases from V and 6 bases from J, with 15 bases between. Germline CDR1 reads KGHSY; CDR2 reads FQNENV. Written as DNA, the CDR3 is TGTGCCAGCAGCCCCGAACGAGTTAGGGCTGAAGCTTTCTTT. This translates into CASSPERVRAEAFF.

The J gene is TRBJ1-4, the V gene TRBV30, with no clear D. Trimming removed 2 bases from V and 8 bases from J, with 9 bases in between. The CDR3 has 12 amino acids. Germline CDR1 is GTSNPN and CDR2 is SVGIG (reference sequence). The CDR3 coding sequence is TGTGCCTGGAGTTTGGGGAGGGAAAAACTGTTTTTT. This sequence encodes CAWSLGREKLFF.

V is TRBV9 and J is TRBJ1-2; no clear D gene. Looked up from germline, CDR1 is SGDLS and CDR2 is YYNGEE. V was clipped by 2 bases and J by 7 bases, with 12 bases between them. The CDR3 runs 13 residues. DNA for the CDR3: TGTGCCAGCAGCGTTGGCGGGGATGTTGGCTACACCTTC. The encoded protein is CASSVGGDVGYTF.

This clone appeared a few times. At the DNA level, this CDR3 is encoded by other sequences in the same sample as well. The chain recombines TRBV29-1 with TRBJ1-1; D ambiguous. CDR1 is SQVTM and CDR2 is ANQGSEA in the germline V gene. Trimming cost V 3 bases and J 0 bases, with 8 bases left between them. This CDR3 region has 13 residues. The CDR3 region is CSVDGRMNTEAFF. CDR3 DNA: TGCAGCGTTGATGGCAGGATGAACACTGAAGCTTTCTTT.

In DNA form, the CDR3 reads TGTGCCAGCAGCTCTAGCGGGGCCACCTACGAGCAGTACTTC. It specifies CASSSSGATYEQYF. The rearrangement links TRBV7-2 to TRBJ2-7; 9 bases fit TRBD2. CDR3 length equals 14 residues. Germline CDR1 and CDR2: SGHTA and FQGNSA. V lost 4 bases to trimming and J lost 2 bases; unmatched junction nucleotides: 3.

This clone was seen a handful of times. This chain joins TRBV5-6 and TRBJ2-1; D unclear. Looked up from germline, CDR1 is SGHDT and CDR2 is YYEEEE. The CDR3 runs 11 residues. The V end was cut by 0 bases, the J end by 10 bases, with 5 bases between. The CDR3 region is CASSLVGEQFF. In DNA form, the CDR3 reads TGTGCCAGCAGCTTGGTTGGAGAGCAGTTCTTC.

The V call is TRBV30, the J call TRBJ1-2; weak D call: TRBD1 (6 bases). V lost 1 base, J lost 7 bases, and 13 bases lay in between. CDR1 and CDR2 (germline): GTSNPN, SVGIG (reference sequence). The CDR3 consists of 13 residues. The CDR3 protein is CAWSEGQSRGYTF. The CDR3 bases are TGTGCCTGGAGTGAAGGACAGAGTCGTGGCTACACCTTC.

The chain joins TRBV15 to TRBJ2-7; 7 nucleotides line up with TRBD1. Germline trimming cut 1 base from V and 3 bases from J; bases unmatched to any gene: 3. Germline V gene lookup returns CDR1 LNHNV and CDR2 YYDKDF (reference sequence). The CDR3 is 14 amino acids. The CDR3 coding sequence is TGTGCCACCAGCAGAGTTTGGGACAGCTACGAGCAGTACTTC. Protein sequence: CATSRVWDSYEQYF. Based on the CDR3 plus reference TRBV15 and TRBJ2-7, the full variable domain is DAMVIQNPRYQVTQFGKPVTLSCSQTLNHNVMYWYQQKSSQAPKLLFHYYDKDFNNEADTPDNFQSRRPNTSFCFLDIRSPGLGDTAMYLCATSRVWDSYEQYFGPGTRLTVT.

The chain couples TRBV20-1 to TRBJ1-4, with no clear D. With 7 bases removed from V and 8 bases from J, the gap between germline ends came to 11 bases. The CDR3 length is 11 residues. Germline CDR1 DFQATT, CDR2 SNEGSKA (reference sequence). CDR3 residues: CSGLSREKLFF. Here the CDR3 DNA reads TGCAGTGGCCTCAGTCGGGAAAAACTGTTTTTT.

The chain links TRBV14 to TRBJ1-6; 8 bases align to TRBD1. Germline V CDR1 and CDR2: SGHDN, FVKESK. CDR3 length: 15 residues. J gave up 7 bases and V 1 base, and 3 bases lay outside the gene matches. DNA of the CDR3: TGTGCCAGCAGCCAAGCGGCAGGGGGCAATTCACCCCTCCACTTT. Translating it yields CASSQAAGGNSPLHF.

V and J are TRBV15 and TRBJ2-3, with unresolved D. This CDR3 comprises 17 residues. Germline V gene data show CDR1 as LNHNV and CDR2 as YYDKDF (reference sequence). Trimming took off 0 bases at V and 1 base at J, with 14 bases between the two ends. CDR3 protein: CATSRDLTRVGTDTQYF. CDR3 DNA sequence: TGTGCCACCAGCAGAGATCTGACACGGGTGGGCACAGATACGCAGTATTTT.

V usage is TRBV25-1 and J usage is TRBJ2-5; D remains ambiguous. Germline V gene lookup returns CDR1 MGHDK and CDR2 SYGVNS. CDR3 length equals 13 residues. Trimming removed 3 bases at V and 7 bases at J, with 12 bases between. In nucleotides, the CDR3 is TGTGCCAGCAGTGAGCCCCTAGACTGGACCCAGTACTTC. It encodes CASSEPLDWTQYF.

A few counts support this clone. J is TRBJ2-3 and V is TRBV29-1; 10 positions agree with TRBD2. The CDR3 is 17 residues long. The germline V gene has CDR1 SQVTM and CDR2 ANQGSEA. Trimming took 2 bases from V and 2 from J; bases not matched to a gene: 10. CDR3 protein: CSVEPTPSGGNTDTQYF. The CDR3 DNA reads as TGCAGCGTTGAACCCACTCCTAGCGGGGGAAACACAGATACGCAGTATTTT.